This T cell receptor beta chain originates from a study of control samples from healthy donors and cancer patients. The CDR3 is 15 residues long. The V end was cut by 3 bases, the J end by 4 bases, with 13 bases between. CDR1 and CDR2 (germline): MRHNA, SNTAGT. The protocol was immunoSEQ multiplex PCR, while the TCRdb copy is restricted to in-frame clones and leaves out a portion. The repertoire holds around 50,000 clones, with 95% as singletons. Sequencing was carried out using blood. This TCR derives from a man aged 30 to 39 in good health. The chain combines TRBV6-4 with TRBJ2-1, with D unresolved. The CDR3 spells CASSERPRRYNEQFF. The CDR3 DNA reads TGTGCCAGCAGTGAACGCCCCAGACGGTACAATGAGCAGTTCTTC.